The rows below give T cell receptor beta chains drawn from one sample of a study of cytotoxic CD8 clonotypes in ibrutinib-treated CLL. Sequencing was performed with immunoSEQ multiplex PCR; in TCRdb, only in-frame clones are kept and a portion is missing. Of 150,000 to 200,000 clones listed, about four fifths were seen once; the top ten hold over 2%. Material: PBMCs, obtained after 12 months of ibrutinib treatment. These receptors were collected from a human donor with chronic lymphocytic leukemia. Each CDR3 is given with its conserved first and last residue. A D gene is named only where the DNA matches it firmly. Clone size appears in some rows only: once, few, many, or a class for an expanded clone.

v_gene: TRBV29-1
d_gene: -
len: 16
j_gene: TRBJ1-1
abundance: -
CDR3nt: TGCAGCGCCAAGGGGTTCGGGGGCCTGACGAACACTGAAGCTTTCTTT
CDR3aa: CSAKGFGGLTNTEAFF

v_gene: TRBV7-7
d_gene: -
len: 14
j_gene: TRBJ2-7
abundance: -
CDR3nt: TGTGCCAGCCCTTCACGGACTCTGGGCTACGAGCAGTACTTC
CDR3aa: CASPSRTLGYEQYF

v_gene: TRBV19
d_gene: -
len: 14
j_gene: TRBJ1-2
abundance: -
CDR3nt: TGTGCCAGTAATCTCGACGGGGGGAACTATGGCTACACCTTC
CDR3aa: CASNLDGGNYGYTF

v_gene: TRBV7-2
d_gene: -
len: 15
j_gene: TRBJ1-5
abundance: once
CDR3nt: TGTGCCAGCAGCTTAGTTGCGGGGAGCAATCAGCCCCAGCATTTT
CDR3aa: CASSLVAGSNQPQHF

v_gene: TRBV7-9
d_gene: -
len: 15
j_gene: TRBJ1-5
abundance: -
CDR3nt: TGTGCCAGCAGCTTAGGCAGGGTTGGCAATCAGCCCCAGCATTTT
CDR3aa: CASSLGRVGNQPQHF

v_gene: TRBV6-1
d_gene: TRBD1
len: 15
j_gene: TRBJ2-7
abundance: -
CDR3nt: TGTGCCAGCAGTCCAAGACAGGGGGGCTCCTACGAGCAGTACTTC
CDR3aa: CASSPRQGGSYEQYF

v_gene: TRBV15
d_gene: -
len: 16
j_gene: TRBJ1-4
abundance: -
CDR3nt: TGTGCCACCAGCAGATATACAGGCGGAACTAATGAAAAACTGTTTTTT
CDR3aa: CATSRYTGGTNEKLFF

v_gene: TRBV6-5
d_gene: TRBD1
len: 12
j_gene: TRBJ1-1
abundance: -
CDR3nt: TGTGCCAGCAGGACAGGGGGAACTGAAGCTTTCTTT
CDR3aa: CASRTGGTEAFF

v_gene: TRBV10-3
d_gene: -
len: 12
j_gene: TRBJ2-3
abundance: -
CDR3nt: TGTGCCATCAGTGAGTCCGGGAATACGCAGTATTTT
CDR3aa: CAISESGNTQYF

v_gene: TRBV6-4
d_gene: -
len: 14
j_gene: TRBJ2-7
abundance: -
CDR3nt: TGTGCCAGCAGTGACTCGGCGAGGATGGAGGAGCAGTACTTC
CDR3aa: CASSDSARMEEQYF

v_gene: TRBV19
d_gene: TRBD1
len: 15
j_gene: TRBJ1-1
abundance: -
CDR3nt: TGTGCCAGTAGCACTATAACAGGGGGCGTATCGTCGGCTTTCTTT
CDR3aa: CASSTITGGVSSAFF

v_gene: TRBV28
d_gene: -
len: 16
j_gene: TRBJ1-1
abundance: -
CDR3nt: TGTGCCAGCAGTTCAATTGCCGGGCCTTCTAGGACTGAAGCTTTCTTT
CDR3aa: CASSSIAGPSRTEAFF

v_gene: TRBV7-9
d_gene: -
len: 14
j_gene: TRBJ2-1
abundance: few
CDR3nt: TGTGCCAGCAGCCCTCCCTGGAGTGACAATGAGCAGTTCTTC
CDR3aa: CASSPPWSDNEQFF

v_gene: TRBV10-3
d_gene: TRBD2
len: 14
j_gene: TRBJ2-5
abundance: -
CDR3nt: TGTGCCATCAGTCCCGGGAGGGCGGGGGAGACCCAGTACTTC
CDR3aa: CAISPGRAGETQYF

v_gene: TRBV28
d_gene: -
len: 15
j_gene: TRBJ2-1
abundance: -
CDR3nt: TGTGCCAGCAGTTTGTACGGGAGAAGTAGGAATGAGCAGTTCTTC
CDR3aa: CASSLYGRSRNEQFF

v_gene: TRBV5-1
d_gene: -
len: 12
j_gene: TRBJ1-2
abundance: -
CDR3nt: TGCGCCAGCAGCTTGCCAGCCTATGGCTACACCTTC
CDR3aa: CASSLPAYGYTF

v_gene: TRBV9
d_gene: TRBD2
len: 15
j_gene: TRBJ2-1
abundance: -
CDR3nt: TGTGCCAGCAGCGTAGCTAGCGGGTATATGGATGAGCAGTTCTTC
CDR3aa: CASSVASGYMDEQFF

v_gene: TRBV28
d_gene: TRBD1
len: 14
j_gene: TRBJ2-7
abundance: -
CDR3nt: TGTGCCAGCAGTCCGGGACAGGGGTTCAGCGAGCAGTACTTC
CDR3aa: CASSPGQGFSEQYF

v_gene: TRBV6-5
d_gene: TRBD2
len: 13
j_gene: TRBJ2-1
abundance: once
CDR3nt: TGTGCCAGCAAGGTCGAGCGGGGCAATGAGCAGTTCTTC
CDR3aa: CASKVERGNEQFF

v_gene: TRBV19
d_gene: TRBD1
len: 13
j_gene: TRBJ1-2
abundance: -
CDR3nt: TGTGCCAGTAGTCACGGGACAGGGTACAAGGACACCTTC
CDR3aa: CASSHGTGYKDTF

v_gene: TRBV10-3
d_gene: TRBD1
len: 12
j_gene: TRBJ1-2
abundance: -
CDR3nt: TGTGCCATCAGCGGACAGGACTATGGCTACACCTTC
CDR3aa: CAISGQDYGYTF

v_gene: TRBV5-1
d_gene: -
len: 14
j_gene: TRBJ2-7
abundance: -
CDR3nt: TGCGCCAGCAGCTTGGTAGTAAGCTCCTACGAGCAGTACTTC
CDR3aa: CASSLVVSSYEQYF

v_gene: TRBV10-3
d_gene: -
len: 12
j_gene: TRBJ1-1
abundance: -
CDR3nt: TGTGCCTCGTCGGGAGGGCGGACTGAAGCTTTCTTT
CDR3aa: CASSGGRTEAFF

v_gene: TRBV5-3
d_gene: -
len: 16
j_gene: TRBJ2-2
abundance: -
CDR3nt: TGTGCCAGAAGCTTACCAACCGGGACTTGCACCGGGGAGCTGTTTTTT
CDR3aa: CARSLPTGTCTGELFF

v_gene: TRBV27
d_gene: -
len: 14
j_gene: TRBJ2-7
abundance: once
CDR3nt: TGTGCCAGCAGCGAGACAGGCCCGGCCTACGAGCAGTACTTC
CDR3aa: CASSETGPAYEQYF

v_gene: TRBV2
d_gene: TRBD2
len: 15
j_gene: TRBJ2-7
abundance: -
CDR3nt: TGTGCCAGCAGCGATACTAGCGGGGGTCTCGGCGAGCAGTACTTC
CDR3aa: CASSDTSGGLGEQYF

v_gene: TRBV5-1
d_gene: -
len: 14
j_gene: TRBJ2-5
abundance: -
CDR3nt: TGCGCCAGCAGCCAAGGATCTAGTGAAGAGACCCAGTACTTC
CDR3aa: CASSQGSSEETQYF

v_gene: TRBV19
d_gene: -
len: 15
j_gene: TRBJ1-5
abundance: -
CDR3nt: TGTGCCAGTAGTATAGAACATGGTGGTCATCAGCCCCAGCATTTT
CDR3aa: CASSIEHGGHQPQHF

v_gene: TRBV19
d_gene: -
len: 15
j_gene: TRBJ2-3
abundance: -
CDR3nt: TGTGCCAGTAGTATTTCCAGGGCCCCCACAGATACGCAGTATTTT
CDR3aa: CASSISRAPTDTQYF

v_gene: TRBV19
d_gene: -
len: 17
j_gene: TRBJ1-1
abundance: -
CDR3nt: TGTGCCAGTAGTATCGGGGGATCCCAGGGGTTCGGCACTGAAGCTTTCTTT
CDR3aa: CASSIGGSQGFGTEAFF

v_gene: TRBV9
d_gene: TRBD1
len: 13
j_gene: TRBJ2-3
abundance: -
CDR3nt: TGTGCCAGCAGCGTCCAGGGGGTAGATACGCAGTATTTT
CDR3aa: CASSVQGVDTQYF

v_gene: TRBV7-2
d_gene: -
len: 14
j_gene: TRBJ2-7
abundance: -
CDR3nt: TGTGCCAGCAGCAAAATTAGGGGGGGGCACGAGCAGTACTTC
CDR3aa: CASSKIRGGHEQYF

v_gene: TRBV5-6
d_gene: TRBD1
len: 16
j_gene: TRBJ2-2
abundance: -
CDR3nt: TGTGCCAGCAGCCCGGAAGGGGGCTTAAACACCGGGGAGCTGTTTTTT
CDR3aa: CASSPEGGLNTGELFF

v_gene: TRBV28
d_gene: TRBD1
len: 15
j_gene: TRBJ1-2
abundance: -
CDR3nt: TGTGCCAGCAGTGCTGGACAGGGGGTGACGGGTGGCTACACCTTC
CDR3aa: CASSAGQGVTGGYTF

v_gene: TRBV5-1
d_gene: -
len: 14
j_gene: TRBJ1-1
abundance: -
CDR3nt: TGCGCCAGCAGCTTCGCAGCCACCAACACTGAAGCTTTCTTT
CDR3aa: CASSFAATNTEAFF

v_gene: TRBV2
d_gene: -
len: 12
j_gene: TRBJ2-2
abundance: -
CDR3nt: TGTGCCAGCAGTGATCATGGCACGGAGCTGTTTTTT
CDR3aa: CASSDHGTELFF

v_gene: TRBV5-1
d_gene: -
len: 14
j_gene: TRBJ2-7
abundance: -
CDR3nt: TGCGCCAGCAGCCGGGACGGGGGTAGGTACGAGCAGTACTTC
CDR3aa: CASSRDGGRYEQYF

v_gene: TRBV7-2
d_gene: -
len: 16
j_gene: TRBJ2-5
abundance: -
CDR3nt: TGTGCCAGCAGCTTAGGAGTAGCTACGGACAAAGAGACCCAGTACTTC
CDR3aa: CASSLGVATDKETQYF

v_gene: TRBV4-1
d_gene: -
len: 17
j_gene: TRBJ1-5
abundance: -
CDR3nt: TGCGCCAGCAGCCAAGATTGGCAGAGCCGCAGCAATCAGCCCCAGCATTTT
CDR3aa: CASSQDWQSRSNQPQHF

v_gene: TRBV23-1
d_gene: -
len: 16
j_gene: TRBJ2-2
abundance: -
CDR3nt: TGCGCCAGCAGTCAATCAATGGGTCACACCACCGGGGAGCTGTTTTTT
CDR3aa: CASSQSMGHTTGELFF

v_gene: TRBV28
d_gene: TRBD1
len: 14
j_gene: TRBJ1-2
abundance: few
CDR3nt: TGTGCCAGCAGGGCAGACAGGGAGGTTTCTGGCTACACCTTC
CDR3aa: CASRADREVSGYTF

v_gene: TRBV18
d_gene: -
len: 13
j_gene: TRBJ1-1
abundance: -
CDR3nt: TGTGCCAGCTCCACCAGGGAGGGCACTGAAGCTTTCTTT
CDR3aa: CASSTREGTEAFF

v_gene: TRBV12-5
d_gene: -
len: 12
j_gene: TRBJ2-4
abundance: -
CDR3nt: TGTGCTAGTGCCCGATTGGACCTAATTCAGTACTTC
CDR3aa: CASARLDLIQYF

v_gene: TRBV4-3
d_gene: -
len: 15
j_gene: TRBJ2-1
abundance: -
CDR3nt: TGCGCCAGCAGCCAAGATTTCGGGGGCTCCGATGAGCAGTTCTTC
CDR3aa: CASSQDFGGSDEQFF

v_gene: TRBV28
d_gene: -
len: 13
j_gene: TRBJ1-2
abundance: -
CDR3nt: TGTGCCAGCAGCCCACAGGTTAACTATGGCTACACCTTC
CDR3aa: CASSPQVNYGYTF

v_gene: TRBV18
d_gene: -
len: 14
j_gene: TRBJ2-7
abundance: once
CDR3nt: TGTGCCAGCTCAAAGGGCCCGGGGGACAGCCAGCAGTACTTC
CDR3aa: CASSKGPGDSQQYF

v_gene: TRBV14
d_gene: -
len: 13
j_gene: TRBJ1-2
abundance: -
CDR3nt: TGTGCCAGCAGCCAAGGACAGCCATATGGCTACACCTTC
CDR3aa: CASSQGQPYGYTF

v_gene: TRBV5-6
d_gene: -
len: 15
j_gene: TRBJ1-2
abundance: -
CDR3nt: TGTGCCAGCAGCTTGGTCGGCAGGACAAACTATGGCTACACCTTC
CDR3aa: CASSLVGRTNYGYTF

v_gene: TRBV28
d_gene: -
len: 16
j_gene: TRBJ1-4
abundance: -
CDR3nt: TGTGCCAGCAGTCCCCCCCGGAGGGGGGGTTATGAAAAACTGTTTTTT
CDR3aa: CASSPPRRGGYEKLFF

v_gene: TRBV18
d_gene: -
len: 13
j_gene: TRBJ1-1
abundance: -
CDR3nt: TGTGCCAGCTCACCACCGGCTCGCTCTGAGGCTTTCTTT
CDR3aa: CASSPPARSEAFF

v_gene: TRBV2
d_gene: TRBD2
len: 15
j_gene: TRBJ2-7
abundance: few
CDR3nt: TGTGCCAGCAGTTTTTTAGGAGCGGGAGACTACGAGCAGTACTTC
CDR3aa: CASSFLGAGDYEQYF